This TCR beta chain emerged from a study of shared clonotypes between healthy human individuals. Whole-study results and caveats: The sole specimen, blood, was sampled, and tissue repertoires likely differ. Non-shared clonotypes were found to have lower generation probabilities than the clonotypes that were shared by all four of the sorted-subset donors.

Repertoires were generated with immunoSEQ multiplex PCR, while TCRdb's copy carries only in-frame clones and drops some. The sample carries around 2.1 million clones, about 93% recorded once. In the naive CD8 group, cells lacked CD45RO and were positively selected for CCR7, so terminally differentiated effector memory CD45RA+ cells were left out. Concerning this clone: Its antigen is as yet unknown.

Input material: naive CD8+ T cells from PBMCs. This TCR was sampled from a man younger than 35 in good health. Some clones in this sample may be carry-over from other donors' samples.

The CDR3 nucleotides read TGTGCCAGCAGCTTGGCGGGGACTAGTGGCACCGGGGAGCTGTTTTTT. Translation gives CASSLAGTSGTGELFF. This sequence joins TRBV5-4 and TRBJ2-2; 8 nucleotides agree with TRBD2. The germline V gene encodes CDR1 SGHNT and CDR2 YYREEE (reference sequence). J was trimmed by 4 bases and V by 0 bases; bases with no gene match: 5. The CDR3 is made up of 16 amino acids.